This T cell receptor (beta chain) was recovered during a study of beta chain features in type 1 diabetes. This clone was seen only a few times. The entirety of the isolated RNA underwent reverse transcription, so expressed TCRB transcripts were sequenced. Profiling relied on immunoSEQ multiplex PCR, and the TCRdb table lists in-frame clones only, not all of them. The sample contains fewer than 250,000 clones, 13% to 15% of which appear only once. The CDR3 spans 13 residues. CDR1 and CDR2 (germline): ENHRY, SYGVKD. The ends were cut back, 7 bases at V and 8 bases at J, with 15 bases in the middle. The sequenced sample was naive CD4+ T cells from blood. This TCR was recovered from a woman in her thirties or forties in good health. This chain links TRBV10-3 with TRBJ2-1; weak D call: TRBD2 (7 bases). The CDR3 nucleotides read TGTGCCATCATGGGGGGGGGCCGCGATGAGCAGTTCTTC. Amino acids: CAIMGGGRDEQFF.